This T cell receptor beta chain is drawn from a study of regulatory T cells in long-lasting Graves disease. About the study: Graves' patients who were just diagnosed had used antithyroid drugs for under 3 months. Study results and limitations: Accuracy was perhaps lowered by the small sample size. Public clonotype sharing was higher in persistent than newly diagnosed patients.

The time point is: newly diagnosed GD, antithyroid drugs for less than 3 months. PBMC RNA served as the TCR library source. For this clonotype: The antigen remains undetermined.

Libraries of TCR beta came from iRepertoire HTBI primers plus Arm-PCR of CDR3 regions. TCRdb passed the multiplex PCR reads through MiXCR, listing each CDR3 protein once. The sample lists over 500,000 distinct CDR3 sequences, 16% occurring once. The data were also submitted as part of a second study, on T cells in Graves' hyperthyroidism and ophthalmopathy. From that study: The HTBI primer set drove a first-round RT-PCR of the TCR CDR3.

This TCR was recovered from a woman aged 25 to 45 with Graves disease. The sequencing used peripheral blood mononuclear cells (PBMCs), collected at new diagnosis, from a patient treated with antithyroid drugs.

CDR3 sequence: CASTIGQGGEELFF. Written as DNA, the CDR3 is TGCGCCAGCACCATCGGACAGGGAGGGGAAGAACTGTTTTTT. The rearrangement uses TRBV5-1 and TRBJ1-4; TRBD1 matches 8 bases. J was trimmed by 12 bases and V by 6 bases; bases with no gene match: 13. The germline V gene has CDR1 SGHRS and CDR2 YFSETQ. The CDR3 loop spans 14 amino acids.